This T cell receptor (beta chain) is drawn from a study of T cell repertoires in cytomegalovirus infection. Across the study: CMV infection and matching HLA type were both indicated by public TCR beta signatures. Study-wide results and limits: Dominating the ex vivo response were TCR beta clonotypes that were CMV-specific and HLA-C-restricted.

The CDR3 covers 12 residues. Trimming cost V 8 bases and J 7 bases; bases outside gene matches: 6. Germline V gene data show CDR1 as DFQATT and CDR2 as SNEGSKA (reference sequence). A note on this clonotype: Antigen: not known.

TCRdb re-analysed the reads in MiXCR, keeping a single row per CDR3 protein. Of a few hundred thousand distinct CDR3 sequences in the sample, about 39% were seen once. The rearrangement links TRBV20-1 to TRBJ1-5; TRBD1 aligns across 9 bases. Here the sequenced sample was cultured PBMCs, taken from culture after CMV antigen stimulation. This receptor was identified in a human donor in good health (CMV status not recorded). Some clones in this sample may be carry-over from other donors' samples. As DNA, the CDR3 is TGCAGTTGGGGACAGGGTGCCCAGCCCCAGCATTTT. Translating gives CSWGQGAQPQHF.